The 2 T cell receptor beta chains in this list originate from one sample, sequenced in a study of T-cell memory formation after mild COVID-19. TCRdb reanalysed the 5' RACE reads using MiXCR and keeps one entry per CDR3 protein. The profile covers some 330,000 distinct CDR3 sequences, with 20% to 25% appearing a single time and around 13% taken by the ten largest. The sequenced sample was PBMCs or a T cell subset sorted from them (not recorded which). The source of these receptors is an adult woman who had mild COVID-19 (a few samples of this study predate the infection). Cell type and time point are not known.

CDR3 bases: TGTGCCAGCAGCCCAGGGGCACCCACAGATACGCAGTATTTT. Its protein is CASSPGAPTDTQYF. The gene calls are TRBV12-3 or TRBV12-4 and TRBJ2-3; possibly TRBD1 for D (6 bases). The V and J ends lost 6 bases and 2 bases respectively, with 12 bases between them. This CDR3 region has 14 residues.

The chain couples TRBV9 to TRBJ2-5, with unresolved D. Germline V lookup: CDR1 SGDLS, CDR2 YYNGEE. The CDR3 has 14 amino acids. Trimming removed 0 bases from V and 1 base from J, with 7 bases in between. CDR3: CASSVDPIQETQYF. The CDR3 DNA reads TGTGCCAGCAGCGTAGATCCCATCCAAGAGACCCAGTACTTC.